What follows are 3 T cell receptor beta chains derived from one specimen sequenced in a study of blood T cell repertoires in COVID-19. Clones were sequenced by immunoSEQ multiplex PCR, and TCRdb holds only the in-frame ones, with some missing. The sample carries 280,000 or so clones, around 91% recorded once. Source material: peripheral blood. These receptors came from a woman aged 55-70 years with acute or convalescent COVID-19.

This clone was observed a few times. This chain connects TRBV30 to TRBJ1-1, with D tentatively TRBD1 (5 bases). V lost 3 bases and J lost 1, with 12 bases in between. This CDR3 spans 14 amino acids. Per germline, CDR1 GTSNPN and CDR2 SVGIG (reference sequence). The CDR3 here is CAWSKQVPNTEAFF. The DNA of the CDR3 is TGTGCCTGGAGCAAACAGGTTCCGAACACTGAAGCTTTCTTT.

This clone was observed once. The chain combines TRBV4-3 with TRBJ2-1; D might be TRBD2 (5 bases). Trimming stripped 0 bases from V and 6 bases from J, with 9 bases between. The length of the CDR3 is 14 residues. Germline V gene lookup returns CDR1 LGHNA and CDR2 YSLEER. CDR3 DNA sequence: TGCGCCAGCAGCCAAGAAGAGCGGCTCAATGAGCAGTTCTTC. Its translation: CASSQEERLNEQFF.

The CDR3 here is CASRIQASMNTEAFF. The CDR3, as DNA: TGTGCCAGTAGAATTCAGGCATCCATGAACACTGAAGCTTTCTTT. The chain combines TRBV27 with TRBJ1-1; D not certain. Germline CDR1 and CDR2: MNHEY and SMNVEV (reference sequence). V was cut by 9 bases and J by 0 bases, with 17 bases left in between. CDR3 length: 15 amino acids.